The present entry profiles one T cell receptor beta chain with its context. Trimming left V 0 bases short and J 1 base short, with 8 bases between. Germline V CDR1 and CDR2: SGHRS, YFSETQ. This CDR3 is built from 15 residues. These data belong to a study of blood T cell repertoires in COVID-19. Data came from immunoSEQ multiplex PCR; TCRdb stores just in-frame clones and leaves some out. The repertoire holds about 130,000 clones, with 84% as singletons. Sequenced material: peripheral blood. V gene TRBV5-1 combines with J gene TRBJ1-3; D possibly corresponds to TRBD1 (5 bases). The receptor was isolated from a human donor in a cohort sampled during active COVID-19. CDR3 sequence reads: CASSLDGTSGNTIYF. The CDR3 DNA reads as TGCGCCAGCAGCTTGGACGGGACTTCTGGAAACACCATATATTTT.